This T cell receptor (beta chain) appears in the sequencing data of a study of shared T cell receptors in the human thymus (dated by TCRdb to about 2021). Looking at the study overall: The study examined how the human thymus generates shared, self-reactive T-cell receptor alpha chains.

The library was prepared using the immunoSEQ multiplex PCR assay. TCRdb mirrors the immuneACCESS table, restricted to in-frame sequences. Some clones are absent from its copies; in checked studies, under half trace to an unresolved V gene, and the reason for the others is unknown. The sample records 550,000 to 800,000 clones, approximately 85% of which are singletons. The ten top clones hold around 0.0094% of the sample. This clone was recorded once. Its antigen is currently not known. No base qualities exist here, and no much larger clone lies one base off it. Looking up the germline V gene (reference sequence) yields CDR1 LNHNV and CDR2 YYDKDF. Including cysteine and phenylalanine, the CDR3 has 17 amino acids. The sequence is cut down to CDR3 DNA, 51 bases in frame from base 1. Trimming takes 5 bases off V and 7 bases off J; junction bases not matched to a gene: 17. The data also belong to a second study, concerning human thymus T cells. That second report states: The donors were immunologically healthy infants in Finland who had open corrective cardiac surgery for congenital heart defects. Thymus tissue was obtained as surgical resects removed during corrective cardiac surgery. Usage of V and J gene segments appeared to be biased in both the thymic and the peripheral blood repertoires. The related research found that thymic TCR repertoires overlapped highly between unrelated individuals. The study characterized TCR alpha and beta repertoires from seven to nine infant thymus samples and a few related peripheral blood samples. The cohort included more than 5 male and a couple of female infants, with donor ages spanning 7 to 244 days. Thymocytes were mechanically released from the tissue and were stored as pellets of about 9-33 million cells at -70 degrees C. Genomic DNA was extracted from frozen cell pellets with a QIAsymphony instrument. The immunoSEQ multiplex PCR assay was used to amplify the TCRB and TCRAD loci from a standardized amount of quality-controlled genomic DNA. The amplicons covered the V(D)J region and were long enough to include the CDR3 and to identify the V and J genes. The commercial immunoSEQ service was used to sequence amplicons on an Illumina platform. Primer bias and sequencing errors were corrected using previously described methods, and TCRAD and TCRB definitions followed the IMGT database. Analysis of the repertoires was done with immunoSEQ Analyzer 3.0 and VDJTools and included basic statistics, V/J segment usage, diversity estimates, rarefaction and pairwise overlap. Chao1, ChaoE, Efron-Thisted, Shannon and inverse Simpson indices were used to estimate diversity, which was also estimated on datasets down-sampled to the smallest sample. Repertoire overlap used strict matching of CDR3 nucleotide sequence, V gene and J gene, with Jaccard-based multidimensional scaling clustering. Thymus samples yielded on average about 810,000 unique TCRB clonotypes, compared with roughly 92,000 from blood samples.

Sequencing was done on a sample of thymocytes. This clonotype was sampled from a girl under three years old with a congenital heart defect. Donor details come from another sample of the same person, matched by shared clones. Recombination connected TRBV15 to TRBJ1-5; 7 nucleotides in the junction match TRBD1. The nucleotide sequence is given as TGTGCCACCAGCCAAAAGTCAGATAGACAGGGCTACCAGCCCCAGCATTTT. The resulting protein is CATSQKSDRQGYQPQHF.